This note documents a single TCR beta chain sequence. CDR1 and CDR2 (germline): KGHDR, SFDVKD. CDR3 size: 13 residues. Trimming left V 9 bases short and J 1 base short, with 11 bases between. This sample was taken from a study of blood T cell repertoires in COVID-19. About the research overall: Acute and convalescent COVID-19 samples came from the United States, Italy and Spain. T cells, B-cell-depleted T cells, or PBMCs supplied cDNA or gDNA.

The authors' processing: Counts of nucleated cells, estimated from reference gene primer amplification, were obtained. Sequenced by immunoSEQ multiplex PCR; TCRdb stores in-frame clones only, minus some. V and J calls and clone size follow that table, whereas D and trimming were derived from the DNA. This sample has about 260,000 clones, with approximately 80% found just once. The chain joins TRBV24-1 to TRBJ1-1, with D hard to call. The specimen was peripheral blood. This receptor was taken from a woman aged 80 or over with acute or convalescent COVID-19. In DNA, the CDR3 is TGTGCCACCGGCCCAGAGGGGAACACTGAAGCTTTCTTT. It codes for CATGPEGNTEAFF.